The present T cell receptor (beta chain) was sequenced within a study of shared clonotypes between healthy human individuals. Sequenced by immunoSEQ multiplex PCR; TCRdb stores in-frame clones only, minus some. The data contain 2,500,000 or so clones, 85% to 95% of them singletons. The origin of this receptor is a man between 18 and 35 years old in good health. Some clones in this sample may be carry-over from other donors' samples. The source material was naive CD4+ T cells from PBMCs. Subset denoted: CD45RA+ positively selected.

CDR3: CASNRGNSYNEQFF. The CDR3 coding sequence is TGTGCCAGTAATCGGGGGAACTCCTACAATGAGCAGTTCTTC. This chain joins TRBV19 and TRBJ2-1, with D perhaps matching TRBD2 (6 bases). The CDR3 length is 14 residues. Germline-derived CDR1 and CDR2 are LNHDA and SQIVND (reference sequence). The germline V and J ends were trimmed by 7 bases and 0 bases, with 10 bases remaining between them.